The clone carrying this T cell receptor beta chain has only one observation. What it recognizes is unknown. The entry originates in a study of T cell responses to AZD1222 COVID-19 vaccine. The overall study: Pooled samples include second doses given at about 4 or 12 weeks. Findings of the study overall: It should be noted that donors were predominantly white British and more often female, and clonal diversity was possibly underestimated. Nearly half of spike-specific TCRs reportedly target unmutated variant regions.

The method was immunoSEQ multiplex PCR; TCRdb's version includes in-frame clones alone and lacks a portion of them. The table shows about 130,000 clones, with 89% occurring only once. CDR3 length: 12 amino acids. The germline gives CDR1 GTSNPN, CDR2 SVGIG (reference sequence). V was cut by 4 bases and J by 7 bases, with 11 bases left in between. J is TRBJ2-1 and V is TRBV30; D remains ambiguous. The origin of this receptor is an adult in good health. This specimen was peripheral blood, taken on day 0 of AZD1222 vaccination. CDR3 bases: TGTGCCTGGACAAGGGTCCTGAATGAGCAGTTCTTC. Its translation is CAWTRVLNEQFF.